This record covers a single T cell receptor (beta chain). Under the authors' procedure: Using reference gene primer amplification, nucleated cell counts were estimated. TCRdb's copy holds only in-frame clones and misses some; the assay was immunoSEQ multiplex PCR. V and J calls and clone size are as listed in that table; D and trimming were resolved from the DNA. The sample includes roughly 340,000 clones, 87% seen only once; the top ten take about 1.9%. V lost 1 base, J lost 1 base, and 4 bases stayed unmatched. CDR3 length: 16 amino acids. Germline V gives CDR1 MGHRA, CDR2 YSYEKL. Cohorts were assigned according to the clinical history that participants reported. The data were obtained in a study of blood T cell repertoires in COVID-19. About the study: The United States, Italy and Spain provided the acute and convalescent COVID-19 samples. The cDNA or gDNA used as material had been derived from T cells, B-cell-depleted T cells, or PBMCs.

Sequencing input: PBMCs or T cells enriched from blood (not recorded which). The TCR originated in a man aged 40-49 years in a cohort exposed to, infected with or recovered from COVID-19 (not recorded which). The chain joins TRBV4-1 to TRBJ1-1, with 9 bases matching TRBD1. This CDR3 reads CASSQAGTGSNTEAFF. The CDR3 bases are TGCGCCAGCAGCCAAGCTGGGACAGGGTCGAACACTGAAGCTTTCTTT.